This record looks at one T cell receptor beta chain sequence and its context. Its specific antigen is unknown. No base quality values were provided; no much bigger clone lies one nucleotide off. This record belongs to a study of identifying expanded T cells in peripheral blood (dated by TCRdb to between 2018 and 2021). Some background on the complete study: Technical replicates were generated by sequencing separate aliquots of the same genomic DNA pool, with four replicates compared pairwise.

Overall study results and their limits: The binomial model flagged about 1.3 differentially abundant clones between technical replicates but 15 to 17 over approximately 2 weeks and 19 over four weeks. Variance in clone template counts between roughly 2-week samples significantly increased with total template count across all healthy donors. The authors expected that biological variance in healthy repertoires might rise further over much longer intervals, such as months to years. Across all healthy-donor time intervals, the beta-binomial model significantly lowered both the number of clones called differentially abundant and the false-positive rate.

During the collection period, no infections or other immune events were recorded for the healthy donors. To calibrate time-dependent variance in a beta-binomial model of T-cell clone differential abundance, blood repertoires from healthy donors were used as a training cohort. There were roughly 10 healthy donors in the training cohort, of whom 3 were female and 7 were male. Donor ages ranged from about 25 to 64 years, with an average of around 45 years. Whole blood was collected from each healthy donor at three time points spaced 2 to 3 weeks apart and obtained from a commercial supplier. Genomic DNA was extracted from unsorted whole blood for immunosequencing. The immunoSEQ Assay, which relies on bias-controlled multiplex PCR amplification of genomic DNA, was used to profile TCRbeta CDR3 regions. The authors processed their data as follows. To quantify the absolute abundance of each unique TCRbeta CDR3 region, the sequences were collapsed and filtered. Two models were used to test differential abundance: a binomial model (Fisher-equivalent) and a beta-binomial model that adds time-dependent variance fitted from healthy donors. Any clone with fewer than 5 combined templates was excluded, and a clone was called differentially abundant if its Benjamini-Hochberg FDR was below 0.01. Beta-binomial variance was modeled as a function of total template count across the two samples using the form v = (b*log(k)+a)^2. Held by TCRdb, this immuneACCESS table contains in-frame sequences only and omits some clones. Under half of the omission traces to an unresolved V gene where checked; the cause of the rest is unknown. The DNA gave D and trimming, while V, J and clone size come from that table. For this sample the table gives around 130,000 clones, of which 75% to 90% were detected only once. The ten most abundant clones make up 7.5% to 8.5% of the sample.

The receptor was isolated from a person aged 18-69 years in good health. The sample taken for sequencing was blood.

The nucleotide sequence is TGTGCCAGCAGCTTAGTGCACTATGGCTACACCTTC. It translates to CASSLVHYGYTF. The chain uses TRBV11-2 and TRBJ1-2, with an unclear D gene assignment. V loses 1 base, J loses 3 bases, and the germline ends lie 3 bases apart. The germline V gene encodes CDR1 SGHAT and CDR2 FQNNGV. From its cysteine to its phenylalanine, the CDR3 spans 12 amino acids. Solely the CDR3 DNA is kept, with 36 bases framed from the first base.